This T cell receptor (beta chain) stems from a study of shared clonotypes between healthy human individuals (TCRdb year 2020). With respect to the entire study: Three men and a couple of women, aged 18 to 49 years, made up the cohort. For each donor, three plates each were used for CD4 naive and CD4 memory, two plates were used for CD8 naive, and one plate was used for CD8 memory. To estimate repertoire size and how much clonotype sharing occurs between individuals, the study deeply sequenced the blood TCR repertoires of roughly 5 healthy adults. Libraries were prepared and TCR repertoires were sequenced by different laboratories using diverse techniques, in order to increase sequencing depth and limit assay-specific biases. Leukapheresis yielded between about 0.85 and 10 billion PBMCs per donor. Results and caveats for the whole study, not just this receptor: Pairwise subsampling led to the expectation that sequencing depth would affect the degree of clonotype sharing among donors. When a few donors were compared, the shared fraction of clonotypes was around 5.1% for naive CD4, less than 4% for naive CD8, about 2.4% for memory CD4, and 0.35% to 0.5% for memory CD8. Naive subsets generally had larger estimated clonotype richness than memory subsets. Because the study included only a small number of donors, the genetic and exposure-history diversity represented was limited. Higher generation probabilities were observed for clonotypes shared by all four sorted-subset donors than for non-shared clonotypes. Sampling was restricted to blood, and TCR repertoires in tissue are likely to differ from TCR repertoires in blood. Incomplete sequencing was indicated by rarefaction of sorted-subset datasets, despite the large sequencing depth.

As regards this clone: There is no known antigen for this receptor. Base qualities were left out, and no much larger clone turns up one base away.

Using the deep immunoSEQ assay, TCR CDR3 regions were amplified from genomic DNA by multiplex PCR. Extracted genomic DNA from each cell subset was distributed evenly across all wells of several immunoSEQ 96-well plates, and each plate was treated as a replicate. For sorted subsets, around 200 ng genomic DNA, equal to tens of thousands of T cell genomes, was loaded into each replicate PCR. The purified libraries were quantified using a Qubit 3.0 fluorometer, sized with a Bioanalyzer 2100, and then quantified again using the KAPA Library Quantification kit. A separate single-read 150-cycle Illumina NextSeq 550 flow cell was used to sequence each immunoSEQ 96-well plate. For the original study's pipeline: Because the immunoSEQ output included only junctional sequences and no quality scores, the filtering could not be the same as the filtering used for full-length reads. To assign V/J genes and CDR3, sequences were annotated using PyIR, a Python wrapper for IgBLAST v1.9, with IMGT germline references. Reads were filtered out if the reads had weak V/J assignments (E-value above 1e-6), no CDR3, stop codons, out-of-frame junctions, or ambiguous translated residues. V3J clonotypes were defined as sequences sharing the same inferred V gene, J gene, and CDR3 amino acid sequence. Percentage overlap between repertoires was computed as shared unique clonotypes divided by the size of the smaller repertoire. Three approaches were used to assess repertoire richness: RTK rarefaction, the Chao1 estimator, and Recon v2.1 estimates of unobserved clonotypes. OLGA was used to compute generation probabilities for all TCRbeta clonotypes that the gDNA method yielded from a handful of donors. This is the immuneACCESS table as TCRdb keeps it, with only in-frame sequences that have V and J called. A part of the clones is gone; compared with another copy, unresolved V genes explain less than half, and the rest is unexplained. That table furnishes V, J and clone size, whereas the DNA furnished D and trimming. The sample table lists roughly 1.4 million clones, just under 99% of them with a count of one. The ten top clones hold under 0.45% of the sample.

The germline V gene (reference sequence) yields MNHEY for CDR1 and SMNVEV for CDR2. V and J are truncated by 5 bases and 6 bases respectively, leaving an intervening sequence of 17 bases. The CDR3 starts with the cysteine, ends with the phenylalanine, and has 14 residues. Just CDR3 DNA is preserved here, 42 bases in frame from base 1. The donors were healthy, HIV-negative adults with no recently reported acute infections or vaccinations. All donors were Caucasian adults living in Nashville, Tennessee, USA. CD4+ T cells were enriched by magnetic negative selection; naive cells were then positively selected on CD45RA, and the negative fraction formed the memory subset. After blood collection by leukapheresis, PBMCs were isolated using Ficoll-Histopaque density gradient centrifugation and then cryopreserved in the vapor phase of liquid nitrogen. Purity and quantity of every magnetically sorted T cell population were checked by analytical flow cytometry. Genomic DNA was isolated from every sorted fraction and measured by UV absorbance on a Nanodrop 2000c.

The receptor chain draws on TRBV27 and TRBJ2-7; the best D guess is TRBD2, with 5 bases matching. The sequenced sample consisted of naive CD4+ T cells sorted from blood. In the paper's terms, the cell subset or site label means: CD45RA+ positively selected. The sequence was collected from a man aged 25 to 40 in good health. The CDR3 region has the sequence CASSVGEVFPEQYF. The DNA sequence follows: TGTGCCAGCAGTGTGGGAGAAGTATTTCCCGAGCAGTACTTC.